A selection of T cell receptor beta chains follows, all from one sample in a study of T cells in localized non-small cell lung cancer. The table came from immunoSEQ multiplex PCR; TCRdb's copy has only in-frame clones and leaves some out. Among over 25,000 clones, 92% were seen once, and the ten largest hold over 2%. This sample comprised peripheral blood, obtained before any cancer treatment. The receptor set was obtained from a female donor at least 60 years old with stage I lung adenocarcinoma. CDR3s include the opening cysteine and the closing phenylalanine or tryptophan. A D gene is named only where the DNA matches it firmly. Where a row states a size, it is once, few, many or the class of an expanded clone; other rows omit it.

clone size	V gene	D gene	J gene	CDR3 protein	CDR3 DNA
NA	TRBV6-1	TRBD1	TRBJ1-1	CASSEHGTGGTEAFF	TGTGCCAGCAGTGAACATGGGACAGGGGGCACTGAAGCTTTCTTT
NA	TRBV4-1	NA	TRBJ2-3	CASSQQTGSGFDTQYF	TGCGCCAGCAGCCAACAAACAGGGAGCGGATTTGATACGCAGTATTTT
NA	TRBV4-2	NA	TRBJ2-7	CASSQDWGRLRPHGQYF	TGTGCCAGCAGCCAAGATTGGGGCAGGCTGAGGCCGCACGGGCAGTACTTC
NA	TRBV19	NA	TRBJ1-2	CASSIGHTNYGYTF	TGTGCCAGTAGTATTGGGCACACCAACTATGGCTACACCTTC
NA	TRBV6-5	NA	TRBJ1-5	CASRTSRNQPQHF	TGTGCTAGCAGAACGTCTCGCAATCAGCCCCAGCATTTT
NA	TRBV5-4	NA	TRBJ1-2	CASSLDRAYGYTF	TGTGCCAGCAGCTTGGACAGGGCCTATGGCTACACCTTC
once	TRBV28	TRBD1	TRBJ1-5	CASSTLTGVKGNQPQHF	TGTGCCAGCAGTACCTTAACAGGGGTTAAAGGCAATCAGCCCCAGCATTTT
NA	TRBV7-9	TRBD2	TRBJ2-7	CASSLASGGTYEQYF	TGTGCCAGCAGCTTAGCTAGCGGGGGAACCTACGAGCAGTACTTC
NA	TRBV6-1	NA	TRBJ2-7	CASSVYSLGTYEQYF	TGTGCCAGCAGTGTCTACAGCCTTGGGACCTACGAGCAGTACTTC
NA	TRBV5-1	NA	TRBJ2-5	CASSFVGAQETQYF	TGCGCCAGCAGCTTCGTGGGGGCCCAAGAGACCCAGTACTTC
NA	TRBV13	TRBD2	TRBJ2-1	CASSPPGLRYNEQFF	TGTGCCAGCAGCCCGCCGGGACTACGTTACAATGAGCAGTTCTTC
once	TRBV6-5	NA	TRBJ2-1	CASSYNWEEFF	TGTGCCAGCAGTTATAATTGGGAAGAGTTCTTC
NA	TRBV29-1	NA	TRBJ1-5	CSVGGGNQPQHF	TGCAGCGTTGGTGGGGGCAATCAGCCCCAGCATTTT
NA	TRBV9	NA	TRBJ1-6	CASSAGAHYNSPLHF	TGTGCCAGCAGCGCCGGGGCCCACTATAATTCACCCCTCCACTTT
NA	TRBV6-6	NA	TRBJ1-4	CASTGTRGREDEKLFF	TGTGCCAGCACGGGTACACGGGGCAGGGAGGATGAAAAACTGTTTTTT
once	TRBV10-3	NA	TRBJ2-3	CAISESGGAGTDTQYF	TGTGCCATCAGTGAGTCGGGGGGGGCAGGCACAGATACGCAGTATTTT
NA	TRBV2	NA	TRBJ1-5	CASSEGVAVTGRQPQHF	TGTGCCAGCAGTGAAGGGGTGGCGGTTACGGGACGTCAGCCCCAGCATTTT
NA	TRBV19	NA	TRBJ2-5	CAAGTGRETQYF	TGTGCCGCGGGAACAGGGAGAGAGACCCAGTACTTC
NA	TRBV7-2	NA	TRBJ2-7	CASSLNVGYEQYF	TGTGCCAGCAGCTTAAACGTGGGGTACGAGCAGTACTTC
NA	TRBV5-1	NA	TRBJ2-5	CASSLEGVCETQYF	TGCGCCAGCAGCTTGGAAGGGGTATGTGAGACCCAGTACTTC
NA	TRBV12-5	NA	TRBJ2-1	CASGLVNEQFF	TGTGCTAGTGGTTTGGTCAATGAGCAGTTCTTC
NA	TRBV19	NA	TRBJ2-3	CASSIQGYTDTQYF	TGTGCCAGTAGTATCCAGGGATACACAGATACGCAGTATTTT
NA	TRBV25-1	NA	TRBJ1-4	CASSEFGTGNEKLFF	TGTGCCAGCAGTGAATTTGGGACCGGGAACGAAAAACTGTTTTTT
NA	TRBV12-1	NA	TRBJ2-3	CASSTGNRGGPDTQYF	TGTGCCAGCAGCACTGGGAACAGGGGTGGGCCAGATACGCAGTATTTT
NA	TRBV7-6	NA	TRBJ2-5	CASSSILRDSKETQYF	TGTGCCAGCAGTTCAATCCTCCGGGACTCAAAAGAGACCCAGTACTTC
NA	TRBV15	TRBD2	TRBJ2-5	CATSRESGGPPNF	TGTGCCACCAGCAGAGAGAGCGGGGGCCCCCCGAACTTC
NA	TRBV12-5	NA	TRBJ2-7	CASGWRWTCEQYF	TGTGCTAGTGGTTGGAGGTGGACCTGCGAGCAGTACTTC
NA	TRBV30	NA	TRBJ1-5	CAWSVHRVGQPQHF	TGTGCCTGGAGTGTACACAGGGTTGGGCAGCCCCAGCATTTT
NA	TRBV7-3	NA	TRBJ2-3	CASSPITGGLSTDTQYF	TGTGCCAGCAGCCCGATAACCGGGGGGCTTAGCACAGATACGCAGTATTTT
once	TRBV9	NA	TRBJ2-1	CASSLGPNNEQFF	TGTGCCAGCAGCCTCGGACCCAACAATGAGCAGTTCTTC
NA	TRBV6-5	NA	TRBJ2-7	CASSSGKPSSYEQYF	TGTGCCAGCAGCTCGGGGAAGCCGAGCTCCTACGAGCAGTACTTC
NA	TRBV4-1	NA	TRBJ1-1	CASSHRRPPGMNTEAFF	TGCGCCAGCAGCCACCGACGACCCCCAGGTATGAACACTGAAGCTTTCTTT
NA	TRBV25-1	NA	TRBJ1-3	CASGTGNTIYF	TGTGCCTCAGGGACTGGAAACACCATATATTTT
NA	TRBV30	TRBD1	TRBJ1-5	CAWSADRGNQPQHF	TGTGCCTGGAGCGCGGACAGGGGCAATCAGCCCCAGCATTTT
NA	TRBV7-2	TRBD1	TRBJ2-5	CASSHGDRVGETQYF	TGTGCCAGCAGCCATGGGGACAGGGTAGGGGAGACCCAGTACTTC
few	TRBV19	TRBD1	TRBJ1-5	CASRVIRGLDQPQHF	TGTGCCAGCAGAGTGATCAGGGGGCTTGATCAGCCCCAGCATTTT
NA	TRBV9	NA	TRBJ2-1	CASSPDRGNPYNEQFF	TGTGCCAGCAGCCCGGATAGGGGCAACCCCTACAATGAGCAGTTCTTC
NA	TRBV13	TRBD2	TRBJ2-1	CASSSRLAGEQFF	TGTGCCAGCAGCTCCAGACTAGCGGGTGAGCAGTTCTTC
NA	TRBV18	TRBD1	TRBJ1-2	CASSPTGTGDHRGYTF	TGTGCCAGCTCACCTACCGGGACAGGGGACCATAGAGGCTACACCTTC
few	TRBV18	NA	TRBJ1-2	CASSVDRNGYTF	TGTGCCAGCTCAGTGGACAGAAATGGCTACACCTTC